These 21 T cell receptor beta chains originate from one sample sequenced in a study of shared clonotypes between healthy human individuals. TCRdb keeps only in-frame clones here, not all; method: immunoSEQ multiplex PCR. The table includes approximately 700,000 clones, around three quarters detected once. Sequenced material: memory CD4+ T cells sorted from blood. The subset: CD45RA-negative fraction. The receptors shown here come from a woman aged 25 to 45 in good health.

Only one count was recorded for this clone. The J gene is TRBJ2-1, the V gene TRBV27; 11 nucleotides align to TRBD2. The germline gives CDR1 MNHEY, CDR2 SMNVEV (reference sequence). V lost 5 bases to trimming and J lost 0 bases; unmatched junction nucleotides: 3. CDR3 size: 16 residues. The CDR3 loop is CASSKTSGSSYNEQFF. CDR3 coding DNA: TGTGCCAGCAGTAAAACTAGCGGGAGCTCCTACAATGAGCAGTTCTTC.

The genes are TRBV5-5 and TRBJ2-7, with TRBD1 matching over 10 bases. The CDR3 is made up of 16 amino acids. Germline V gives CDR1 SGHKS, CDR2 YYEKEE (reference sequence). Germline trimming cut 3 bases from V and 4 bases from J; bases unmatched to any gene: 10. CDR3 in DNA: TGTGCCAGCAGCTCCGGTCCGGGACAGGGGCTTTACGAGCAGTACTTC. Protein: CASSSGPGQGLYEQYF. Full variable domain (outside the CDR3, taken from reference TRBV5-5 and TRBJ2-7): DAGVTQSPTHLIKTRGQQVTLRCSPISGHKSVSWYQQVLGQGPQFIFQYYEKEERGRGNFPDRFSARQFPNYSSELNVNALLLGDSALYLCASSSGPGQGLYEQYFGPGTRLTVT.

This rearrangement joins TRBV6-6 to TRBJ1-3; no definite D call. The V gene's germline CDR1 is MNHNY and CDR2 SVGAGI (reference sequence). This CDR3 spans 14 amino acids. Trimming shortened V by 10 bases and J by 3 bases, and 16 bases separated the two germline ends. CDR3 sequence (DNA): TGTGCCACCTCAGTGGGATTTCTTGGAAACACCATATATTTT. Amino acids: CATSVGFLGNTIYF.

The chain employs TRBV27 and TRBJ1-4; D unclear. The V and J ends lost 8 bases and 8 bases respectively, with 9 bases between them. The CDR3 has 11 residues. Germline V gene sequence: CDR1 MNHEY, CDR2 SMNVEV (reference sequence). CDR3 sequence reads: CASGLGEKLFF. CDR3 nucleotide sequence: TGTGCCAGCGGGCTGGGGGAAAAACTGTTTTTT.

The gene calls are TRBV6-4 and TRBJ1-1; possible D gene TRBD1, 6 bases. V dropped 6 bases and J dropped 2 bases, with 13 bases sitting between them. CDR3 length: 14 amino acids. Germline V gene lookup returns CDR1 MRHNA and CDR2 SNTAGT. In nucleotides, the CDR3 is TGTGCCAGCAGAAGGACAGTCGACAACACTGAAGCTTTCTTT. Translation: CASRRTVDNTEAFF.

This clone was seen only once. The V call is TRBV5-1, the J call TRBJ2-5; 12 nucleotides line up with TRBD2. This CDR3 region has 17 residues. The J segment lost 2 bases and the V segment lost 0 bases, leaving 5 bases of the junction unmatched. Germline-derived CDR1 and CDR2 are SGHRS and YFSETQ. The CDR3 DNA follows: TGCGCCAGCAGCTTGGGACTAGCGGGAGCGGGACAAGAGACCCAGTACTTC. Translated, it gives CASSLGLAGAGQETQYF.

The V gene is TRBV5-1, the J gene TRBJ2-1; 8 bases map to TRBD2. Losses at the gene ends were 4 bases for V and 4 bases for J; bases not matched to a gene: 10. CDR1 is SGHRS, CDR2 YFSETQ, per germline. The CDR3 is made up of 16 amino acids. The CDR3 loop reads CASSPTSGSGYNEQFF. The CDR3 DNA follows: TGCGCCAGCAGCCCGACCAGCGGGAGTGGTTACAATGAGCAGTTCTTC.

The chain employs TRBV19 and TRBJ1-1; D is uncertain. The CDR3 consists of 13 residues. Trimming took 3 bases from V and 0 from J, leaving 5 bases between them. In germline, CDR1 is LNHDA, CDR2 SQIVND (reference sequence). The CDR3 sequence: CASSMKLNTEAFF. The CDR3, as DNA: TGTGCCAGTAGTATGAAATTGAACACTGAAGCTTTCTTT.

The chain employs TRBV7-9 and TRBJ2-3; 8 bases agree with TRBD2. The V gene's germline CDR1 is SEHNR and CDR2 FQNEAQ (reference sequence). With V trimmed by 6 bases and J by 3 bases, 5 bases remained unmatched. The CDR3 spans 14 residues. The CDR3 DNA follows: TGTGCCAGCAGTAAAAGCGGGGGAACAGATACGCAGTATTTT. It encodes CASSKSGGTDTQYF.

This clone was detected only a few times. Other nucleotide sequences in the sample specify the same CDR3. The CDR3 bases are TGTGCCAGCAGCTTAGAGATGAACACTGAAGCTTTCTTT. It codes for CASSLEMNTEAFF. The V and J genes are TRBV7-9 and TRBJ1-1; unclear D gene. The CDR3 consists of 13 residues. V lost 1 base, J lost 0 bases, and 3 bases lay in between. The germline gives CDR1 SEHNR, CDR2 FQNEAQ (reference sequence). Drawing the rest from reference TRBV7-9 and TRBJ1-1, the complete variable domain is DTGVSQNPRHKITKRGQNVTFRCDPISEHNRLYWYRQTLGQGPEFLTYFQNEAQLEKSRLLSDRFSAERPKGSFSTLEIQRTEQGDSAMYLCASSLEMNTEAFFGQGTRLTVV.

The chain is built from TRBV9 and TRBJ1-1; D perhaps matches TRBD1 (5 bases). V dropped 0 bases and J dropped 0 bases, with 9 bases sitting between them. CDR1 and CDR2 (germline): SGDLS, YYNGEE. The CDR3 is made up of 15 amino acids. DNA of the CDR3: TGTGCCAGCAGCGTAGCGACAGCATTGAACACTGAAGCTTTCTTT. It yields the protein CASSVATALNTEAFF.

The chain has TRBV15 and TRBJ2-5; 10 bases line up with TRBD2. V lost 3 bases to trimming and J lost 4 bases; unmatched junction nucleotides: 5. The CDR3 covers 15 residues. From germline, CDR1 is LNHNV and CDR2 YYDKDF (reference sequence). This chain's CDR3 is CATSSDGLAAETQYF. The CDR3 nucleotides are TGTGCCACCAGCAGTGACGGACTAGCGGCAGAGACCCAGTACTTC. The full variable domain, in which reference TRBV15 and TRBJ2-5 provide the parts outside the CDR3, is DAMVIQNPRYQVTQFGKPVTLSCSQTLNHNVMYWYQQKSSQAPKLLFHYYDKDFNNEADTPDNFQSRRPNTSFCFLDIRSPGLGDTAMYLCATSSDGLAAETQYFGPGTRLLVL.

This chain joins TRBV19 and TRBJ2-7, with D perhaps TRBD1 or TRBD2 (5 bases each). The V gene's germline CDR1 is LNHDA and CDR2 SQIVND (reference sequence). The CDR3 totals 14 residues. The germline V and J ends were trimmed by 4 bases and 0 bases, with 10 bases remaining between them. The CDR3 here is CASSNRDGSYEQYF. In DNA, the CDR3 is TGTGCCAGTAGTAACCGGGACGGCTCCTACGAGCAGTACTTC.

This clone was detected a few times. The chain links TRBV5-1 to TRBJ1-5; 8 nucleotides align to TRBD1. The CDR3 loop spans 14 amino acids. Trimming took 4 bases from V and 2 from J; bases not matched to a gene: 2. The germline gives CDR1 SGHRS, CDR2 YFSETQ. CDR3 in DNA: TGCGCCAGCAGCGTACAGGGGGGCAATCAGCCCCAGCATTTT. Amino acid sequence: CASSVQGGNQPQHF.

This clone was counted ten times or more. The CDR3 DNA sequence: TGTGCCAGTAGTATATCGGGACAGTACATGAACACTGAAGCTTTCTTT. It specifies CASSISGQYMNTEAFF. V and J are TRBV19 and TRBJ1-1; 7 nucleotides line up with TRBD1. This CDR3 spans 16 amino acids. V lost 2 bases to trimming and J lost 0 bases; unmatched junction nucleotides: 6. The germline V gene encodes CDR1 LNHDA and CDR2 SQIVND (reference sequence).

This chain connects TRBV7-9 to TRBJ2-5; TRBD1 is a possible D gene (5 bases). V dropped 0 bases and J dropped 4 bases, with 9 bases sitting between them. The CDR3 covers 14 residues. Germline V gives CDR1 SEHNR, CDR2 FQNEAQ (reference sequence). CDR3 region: CASSLAQGGETQYF. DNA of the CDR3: TGTGCCAGCAGCTTAGCCCAGGGCGGAGAGACCCAGTACTTC. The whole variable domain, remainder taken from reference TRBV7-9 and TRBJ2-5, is DTGVSQNPRHKITKRGQNVTFRCDPISEHNRLYWYRQTLGQGPEFLTYFQNEAQLEKSRLLSDRFSAERPKGSFSTLEIQRTEQGDSAMYLCASSLAQGGETQYFGPGTRLLVL.

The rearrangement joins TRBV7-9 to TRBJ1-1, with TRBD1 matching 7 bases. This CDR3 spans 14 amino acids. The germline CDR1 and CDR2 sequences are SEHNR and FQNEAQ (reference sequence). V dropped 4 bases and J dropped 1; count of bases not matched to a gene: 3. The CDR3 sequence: CASSWQGENTEAFF. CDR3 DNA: TGTGCCAGCAGCTGGCAGGGGGAGAACACTGAAGCTTTCTTT.

CDR3 bases: TGTGCCAGTAGATGGATCAATCAGCCCCAGCATTTT. The encoded protein is CASRWINQPQHF. This chain connects TRBV19 to TRBJ1-5; D is unclear. This CDR3 contains 12 residues. The germline V gene has CDR1 LNHDA and CDR2 SQIVND (reference sequence). V dropped 6 bases and J dropped 3 bases, with 6 bases sitting between them.

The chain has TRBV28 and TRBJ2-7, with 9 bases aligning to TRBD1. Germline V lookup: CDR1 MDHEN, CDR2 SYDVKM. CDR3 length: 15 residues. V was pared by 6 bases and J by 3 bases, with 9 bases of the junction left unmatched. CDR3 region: CASSPQGASSYEQYF. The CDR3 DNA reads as TGTGCCAGCAGCCCACAGGGGGCATCGAGCTACGAGCAGTACTTC.

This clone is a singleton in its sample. CDR3 in amino acids: CAISDPGLAGETQYF. CDR3 bases: TGTGCCATCAGTGACCCGGGACTAGCAGGAGAGACCCAGTACTTC. The genes are TRBV10-3 and TRBJ2-5; TRBD2 matches 9 bases. Germline V gene sequence: CDR1 ENHRY, CDR2 SYGVKD. V was pared by 3 bases and J by 4 bases, with 6 bases of the junction left unmatched. The CDR3 consists of 15 residues.

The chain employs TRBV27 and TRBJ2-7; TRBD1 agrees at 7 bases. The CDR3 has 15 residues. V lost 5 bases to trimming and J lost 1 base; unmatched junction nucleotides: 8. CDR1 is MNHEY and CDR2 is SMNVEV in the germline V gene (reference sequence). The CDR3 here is CASSNPDRRSYEQYF. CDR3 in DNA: TGTGCCAGCAGTAACCCGGACAGGCGATCCTACGAGCAGTACTTC.